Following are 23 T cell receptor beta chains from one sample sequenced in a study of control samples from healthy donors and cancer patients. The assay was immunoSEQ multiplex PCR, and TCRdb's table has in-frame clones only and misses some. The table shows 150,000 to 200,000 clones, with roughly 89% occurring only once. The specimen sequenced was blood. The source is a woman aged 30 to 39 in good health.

The CDR3 loop is CASSLKGGEQYF. The CDR3 region has the DNA TGTGCCAGCAGTTTAAAGGGGGGAGAGCAGTACTTC. This chain links TRBV27 with TRBJ2-7; D tentatively reads TRBD1 or TRBD2 (6 bases each). CDR1 and CDR2 from the germline V gene are MNHEY and SMNVEV (reference sequence). This CDR3 is built from 12 residues. Trimming stripped 2 bases from V and 7 bases from J, with 9 bases between.

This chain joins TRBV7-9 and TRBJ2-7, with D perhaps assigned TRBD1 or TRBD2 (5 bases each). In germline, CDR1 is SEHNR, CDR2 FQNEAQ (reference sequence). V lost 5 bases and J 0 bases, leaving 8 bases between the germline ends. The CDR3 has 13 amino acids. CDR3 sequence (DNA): TGTGCCAGCAGCCGGGACCTCTCCTACGAGCAGTACTTC. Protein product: CASSRDLSYEQYF.

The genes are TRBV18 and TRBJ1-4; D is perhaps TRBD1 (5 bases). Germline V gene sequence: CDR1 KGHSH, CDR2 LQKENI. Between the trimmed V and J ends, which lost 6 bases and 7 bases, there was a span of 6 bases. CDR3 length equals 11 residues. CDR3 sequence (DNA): TGTGCCAGCTCTGGGGGTGAAAAACTGTTTTTT. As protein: CASSGGEKLFF.

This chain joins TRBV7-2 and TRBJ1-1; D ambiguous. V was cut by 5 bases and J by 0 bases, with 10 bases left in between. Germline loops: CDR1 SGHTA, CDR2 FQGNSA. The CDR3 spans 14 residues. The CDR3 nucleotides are TGTGCCAGCAGCGAACAGCGCATGAACACTGAAGCTTTCTTT. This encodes CASSEQRMNTEAFF.

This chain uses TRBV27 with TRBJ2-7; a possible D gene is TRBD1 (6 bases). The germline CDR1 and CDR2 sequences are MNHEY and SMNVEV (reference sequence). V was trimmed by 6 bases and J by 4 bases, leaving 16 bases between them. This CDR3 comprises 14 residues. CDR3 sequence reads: CASRFDRPPYEQYF. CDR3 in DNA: TGTGCCAGCAGATTTGACAGGCCACCTTACGAGCAGTACTTC.

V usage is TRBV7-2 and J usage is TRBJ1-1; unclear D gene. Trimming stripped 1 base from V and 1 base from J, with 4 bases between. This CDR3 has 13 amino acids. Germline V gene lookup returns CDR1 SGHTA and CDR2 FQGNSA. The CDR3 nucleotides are TGTGCCAGCAGCTTAGAGAGGAACACTGAAGCTTTCTTT. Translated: CASSLERNTEAFF.

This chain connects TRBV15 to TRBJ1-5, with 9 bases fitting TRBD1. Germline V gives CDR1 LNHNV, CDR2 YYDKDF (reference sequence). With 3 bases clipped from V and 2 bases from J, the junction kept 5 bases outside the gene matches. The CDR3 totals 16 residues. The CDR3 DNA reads TGTGCCACCAGCAGTGGACAGGGGATACGCAATCAGCCCCAGCATTTT. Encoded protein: CATSSGQGIRNQPQHF.

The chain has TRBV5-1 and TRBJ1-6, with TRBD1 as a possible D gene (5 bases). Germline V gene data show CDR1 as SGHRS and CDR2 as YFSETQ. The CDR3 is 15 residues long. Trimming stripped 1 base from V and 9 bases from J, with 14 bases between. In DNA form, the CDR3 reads TGCGCCAGCAGCTTGTTCCAGGGTGGGGGTTCACCCCTCCACTTT. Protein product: CASSLFQGGGSPLHF.

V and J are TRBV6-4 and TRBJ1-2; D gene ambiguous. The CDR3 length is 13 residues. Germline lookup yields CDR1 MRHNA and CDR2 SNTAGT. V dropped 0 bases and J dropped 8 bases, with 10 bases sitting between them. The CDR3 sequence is CASSDSMGSGYTF. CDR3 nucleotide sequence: TGTGCCAGCAGTGACTCGATGGGGAGCGGCTACACCTTC.

Written as DNA, the CDR3 is TGTGCCAGCTGGCCGGGACAGAACACCGGGGAGCTGTTTTTT. This gives the protein CASWPGQNTGELFF. This chain links TRBV6-5 with TRBJ2-2; D is possibly TRBD1 (6 bases). V was clipped by 8 bases and J by 1 base, with 11 bases between them. Germline V gene lookup returns CDR1 MNHEY and CDR2 SVGAGI. This CDR3 is 14 amino acids long.

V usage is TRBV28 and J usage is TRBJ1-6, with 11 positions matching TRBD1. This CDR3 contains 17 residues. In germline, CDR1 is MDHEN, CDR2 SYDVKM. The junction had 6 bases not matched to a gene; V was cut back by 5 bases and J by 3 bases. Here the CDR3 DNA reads TGTGCCAGCAGTCTCTCCGGGACAGGGGGCTATAATTCACCCCTCCACTTT. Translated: CASSLSGTGGYNSPLHF.

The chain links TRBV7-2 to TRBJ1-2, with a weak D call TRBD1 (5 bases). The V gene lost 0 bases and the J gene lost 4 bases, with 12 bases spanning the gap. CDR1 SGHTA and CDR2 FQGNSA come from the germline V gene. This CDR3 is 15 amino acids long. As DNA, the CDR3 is TGTGCCAGCAGCTTAGCGCAGGACACGCGCTATGGCTACACCTTC. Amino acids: CASSLAQDTRYGYTF.

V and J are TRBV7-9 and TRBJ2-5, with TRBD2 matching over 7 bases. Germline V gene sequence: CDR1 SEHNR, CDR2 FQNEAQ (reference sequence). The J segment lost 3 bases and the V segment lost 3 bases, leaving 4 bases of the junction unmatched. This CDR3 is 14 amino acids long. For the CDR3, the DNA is TGTGCCAGCAGCTTTCGCGGGACTAAAGAGACCCAGTACTTC. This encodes CASSFRGTKETQYF.

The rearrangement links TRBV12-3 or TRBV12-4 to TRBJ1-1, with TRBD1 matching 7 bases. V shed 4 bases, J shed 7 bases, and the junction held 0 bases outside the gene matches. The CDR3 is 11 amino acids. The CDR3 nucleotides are TGTGCCAGCAGTTCAGGGGGTGAAGCTTTCTTT. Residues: CASSSGGEAFF.

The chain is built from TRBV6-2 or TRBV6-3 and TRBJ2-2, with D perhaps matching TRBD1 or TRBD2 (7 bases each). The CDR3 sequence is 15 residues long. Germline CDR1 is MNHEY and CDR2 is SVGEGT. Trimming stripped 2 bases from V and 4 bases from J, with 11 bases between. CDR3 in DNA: TGTGCCAGCAGTTACGCAGGGGGGGGCACCGGGGAGCTGTTTTTT. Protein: CASSYAGGGTGELFF.

The CDR3, as DNA: TGCAGCGTTGAACGGGAGGGCCGGGGAGATACGCAGTATTTT. Protein: CSVEREGRGDTQYF. This sequence joins TRBV29-1 and TRBJ2-3, with TRBD2 identical over 8 bases. There are 14 residues in the CDR3. V was clipped by 2 bases and J by 5 bases; unmatched bases: 6. Looked up from germline, CDR1 is SQVTM and CDR2 is ANQGSEA.

The CDR3 DNA reads as TGTGCCAGCAGCTCGGGACTAGCCAAAAACATTCAGTACTTC. As protein: CASSSGLAKNIQYF. This sequence joins TRBV5-6 and TRBJ2-4; tentative D call: TRBD2 (6 bases). CDR3 length: 14 amino acids. V gave up 3 bases and J gave up 0 bases, with 7 bases separating them. CDR1 and CDR2 (germline): SGHDT, YYEEEE.

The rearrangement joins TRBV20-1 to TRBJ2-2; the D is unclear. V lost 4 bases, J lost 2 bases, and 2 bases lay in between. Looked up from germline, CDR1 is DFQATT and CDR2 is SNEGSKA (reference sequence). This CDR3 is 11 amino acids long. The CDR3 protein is CSAKNTGELFF. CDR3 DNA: TGCAGTGCTAAAAACACCGGGGAGCTGTTTTTT.

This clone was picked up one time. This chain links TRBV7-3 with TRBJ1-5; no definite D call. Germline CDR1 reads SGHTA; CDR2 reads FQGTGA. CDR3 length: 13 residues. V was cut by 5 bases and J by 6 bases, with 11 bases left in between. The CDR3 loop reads CASSPQWGQPQHF. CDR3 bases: TGTGCCAGCAGCCCCCAGTGGGGTCAGCCCCAGCATTTT.

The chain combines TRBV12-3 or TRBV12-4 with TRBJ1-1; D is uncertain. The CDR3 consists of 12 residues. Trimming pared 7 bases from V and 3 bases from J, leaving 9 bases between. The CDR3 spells CASKLTDTEAFF. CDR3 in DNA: TGTGCCAGCAAATTGACGGACACTGAAGCTTTCTTT.

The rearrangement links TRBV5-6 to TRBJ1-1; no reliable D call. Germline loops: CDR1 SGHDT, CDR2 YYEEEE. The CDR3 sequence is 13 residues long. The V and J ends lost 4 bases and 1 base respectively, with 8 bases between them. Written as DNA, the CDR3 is TGTGCCAGCAGCCCCGGGTGGAACACTGAAGCTTTCTTT. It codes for CASSPGWNTEAFF.

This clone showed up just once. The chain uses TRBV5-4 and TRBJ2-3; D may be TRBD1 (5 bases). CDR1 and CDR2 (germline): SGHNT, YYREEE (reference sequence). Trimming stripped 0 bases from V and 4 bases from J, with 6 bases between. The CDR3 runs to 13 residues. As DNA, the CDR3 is TGTGCCAGCAGCTTGGGGGGCGCAGATACGCAGTATTTT. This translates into CASSLGGADTQYF.

This CDR3 reads CASSRTGREKLFF. The CDR3 coding sequence is TGTGCCAGCAGCCGGACAGGGCGAGAAAAACTGTTTTTT. The rearrangement uses TRBV6-2 or TRBV6-3 and TRBJ1-4, with TRBD1 matching 8 bases. The CDR3 contains 13 residues. The germline CDR1 and CDR2 sequences are MNHEY and SVGEGT. J gave up 8 bases and V 6 bases, and 5 bases lay outside the gene matches.